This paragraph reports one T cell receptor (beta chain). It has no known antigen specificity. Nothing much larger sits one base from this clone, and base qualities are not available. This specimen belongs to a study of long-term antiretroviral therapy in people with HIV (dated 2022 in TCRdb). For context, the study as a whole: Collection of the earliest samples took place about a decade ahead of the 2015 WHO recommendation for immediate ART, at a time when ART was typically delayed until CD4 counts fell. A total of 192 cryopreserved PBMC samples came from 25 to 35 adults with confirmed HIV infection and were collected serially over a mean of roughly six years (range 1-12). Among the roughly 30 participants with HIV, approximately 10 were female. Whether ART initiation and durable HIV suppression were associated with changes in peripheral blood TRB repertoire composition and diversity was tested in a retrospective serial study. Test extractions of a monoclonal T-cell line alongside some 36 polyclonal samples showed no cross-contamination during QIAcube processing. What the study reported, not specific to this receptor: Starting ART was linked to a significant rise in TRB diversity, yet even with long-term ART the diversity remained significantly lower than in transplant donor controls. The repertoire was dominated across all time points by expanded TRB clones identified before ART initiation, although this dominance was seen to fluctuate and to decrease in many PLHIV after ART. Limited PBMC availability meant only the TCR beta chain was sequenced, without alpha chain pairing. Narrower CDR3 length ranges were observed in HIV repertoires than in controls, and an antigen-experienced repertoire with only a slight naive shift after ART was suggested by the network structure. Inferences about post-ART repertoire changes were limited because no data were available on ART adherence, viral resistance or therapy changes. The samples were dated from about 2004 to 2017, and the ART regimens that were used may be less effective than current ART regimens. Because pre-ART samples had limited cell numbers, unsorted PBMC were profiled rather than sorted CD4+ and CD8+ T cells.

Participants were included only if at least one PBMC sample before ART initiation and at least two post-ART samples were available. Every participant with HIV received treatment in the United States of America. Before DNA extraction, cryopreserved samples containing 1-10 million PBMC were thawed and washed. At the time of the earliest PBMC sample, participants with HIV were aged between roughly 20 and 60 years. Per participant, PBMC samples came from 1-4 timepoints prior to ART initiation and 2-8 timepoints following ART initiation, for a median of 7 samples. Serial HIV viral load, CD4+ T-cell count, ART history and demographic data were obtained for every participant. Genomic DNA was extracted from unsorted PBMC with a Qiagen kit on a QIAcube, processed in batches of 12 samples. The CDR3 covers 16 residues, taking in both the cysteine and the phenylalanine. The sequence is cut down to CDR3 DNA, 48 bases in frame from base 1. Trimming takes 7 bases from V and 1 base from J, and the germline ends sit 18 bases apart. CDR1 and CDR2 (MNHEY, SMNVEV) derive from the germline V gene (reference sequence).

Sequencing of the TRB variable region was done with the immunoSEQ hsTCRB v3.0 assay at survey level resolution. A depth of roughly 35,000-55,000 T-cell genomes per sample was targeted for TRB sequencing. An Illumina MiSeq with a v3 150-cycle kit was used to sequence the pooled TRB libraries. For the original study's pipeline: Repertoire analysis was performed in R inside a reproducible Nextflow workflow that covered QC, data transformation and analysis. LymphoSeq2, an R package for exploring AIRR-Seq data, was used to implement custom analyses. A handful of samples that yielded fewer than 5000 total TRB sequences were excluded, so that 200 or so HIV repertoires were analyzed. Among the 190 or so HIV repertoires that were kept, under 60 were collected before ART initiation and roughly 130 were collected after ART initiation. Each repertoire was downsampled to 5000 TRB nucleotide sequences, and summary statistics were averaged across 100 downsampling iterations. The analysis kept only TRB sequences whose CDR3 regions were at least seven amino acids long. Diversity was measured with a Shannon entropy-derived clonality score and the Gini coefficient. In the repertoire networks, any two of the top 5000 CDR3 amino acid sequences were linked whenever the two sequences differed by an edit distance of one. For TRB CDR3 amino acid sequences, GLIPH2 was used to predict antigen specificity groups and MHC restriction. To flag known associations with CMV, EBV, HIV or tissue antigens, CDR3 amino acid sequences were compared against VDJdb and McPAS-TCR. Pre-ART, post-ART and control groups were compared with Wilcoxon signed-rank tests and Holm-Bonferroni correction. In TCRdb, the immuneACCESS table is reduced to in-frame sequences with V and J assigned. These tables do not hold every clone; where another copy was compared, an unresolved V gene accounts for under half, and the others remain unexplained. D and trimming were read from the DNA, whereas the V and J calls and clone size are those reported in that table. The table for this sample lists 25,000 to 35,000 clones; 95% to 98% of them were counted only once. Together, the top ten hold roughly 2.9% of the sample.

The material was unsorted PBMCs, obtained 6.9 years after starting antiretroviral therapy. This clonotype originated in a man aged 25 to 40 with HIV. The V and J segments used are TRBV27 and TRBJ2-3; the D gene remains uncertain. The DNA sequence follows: TGTGCCAGCATCCCCGCGTCAGGTGCCGGCACAGATACGCAGTATTTT. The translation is CASIPASGAGTDTQYF.